These T cell receptor beta chains were read from a single sample in a study of T cell responses to AZD1222 COVID-19 vaccine. Assay used: immunoSEQ multiplex PCR; TCRdb lists only in-frame clones, some missing. The data hold roughly 150,000 clones, with 90% to 95% observed a single time. Sequenced here: peripheral blood, sampled 28 days after the second AZD1222 dose. These receptors all stem from an adult who received the AZD1222 COVID-19 vaccine. Both conserved end residues are part of each CDR3. A D gene is named only where the DNA matches it firmly. Where a row states a size, it is once, few, many or the class of an expanded clone; other rows omit it.

CDR3: CASSSTVRAGRTEAFF
DNA: TGCGCCAGCAGCTCGACGGTCCGGGCGGGACGCACTGAAGCTTTCTTT
D: -
size: -
J: TRBJ1-1
V: TRBV5-1

CDR3: CASSPQGEKSYGYTF
DNA: TGTGCCAGCTCACCCCAGGGGGAGAAGTCCTATGGCTACACCTTC
D: TRBD1
size: -
J: TRBJ1-2
V: TRBV18

CDR3: CASTPGVAGGGYGYTF
DNA: TGTGCCAGTACCCCGGGGGTCGCAGGCGGGGGGTATGGCTACACCTTC
D: -
size: -
J: TRBJ1-2
V: TRBV19

CDR3: CASSLGRVNEQFF
DNA: TGTGCCAGCAGCTTAGGGAGGGTCAATGAGCAGTTCTTC
D: -
size: once
J: TRBJ2-1
V: TRBV7-8

CDR3: CASSERVAGAYEQYF
DNA: TGTGCCAGCAGTGAACGAGTAGCGGGGGCCTACGAGCAGTACTTC
D: TRBD2
size: -
J: TRBJ2-7
V: TRBV6-1

CDR3: CASSSLGGTGSDQPQHF
DNA: TGTGCCAGCAGCTCCTTGGGCGGGACAGGGTCGGATCAGCCCCAGCATTTT
D: TRBD1
size: -
J: TRBJ1-5
V: TRBV7-9

CDR3: CASSQGEVAGGYEQYF
DNA: TGTGCCAGCAGCCAAGGTGAGGTAGCGGGAGGATACGAGCAGTACTTC
D: TRBD2
size: -
J: TRBJ2-7
V: TRBV4-2

CDR3: CASSFVWVDRAFDTEAFF
DNA: TGTGCCAGCAGCTTTGTGTGGGTGGACAGGGCTTTTGACACTGAAGCTTTCTTT
D: TRBD1
size: -
J: TRBJ1-1
V: TRBV5-6

CDR3: CASSYDRDYGYTF
DNA: TGTGCCAGCAGTTACGACAGAGACTATGGCTACACCTTC
D: -
size: -
J: TRBJ1-2
V: TRBV6-2/TRBV6-3

CDR3: CASSEFSDEQYF
DNA: TGCGCCAGCAGTGAGTTCTCGGACGAGCAGTACTTC
D: -
size: -
J: TRBJ2-7
V: TRBV10-2

CDR3: CASSYQGVSSGYTF
DNA: TGTGCCAGCAGTTATCAGGGGGTTAGCAGCGGCTACACCTTC
D: TRBD1
size: -
J: TRBJ1-2
V: TRBV28

CDR3: CASQTSGPYNEQFF
DNA: TGTGCCAGCCAGACTAGCGGGCCATACAATGAGCAGTTCTTC
D: TRBD2
size: -
J: TRBJ2-1
V: TRBV3-1/TRBV3-2

CDR3: CASSVWTGTYEQYF
DNA: TGTGCCAGTAGTGTCTGGACAGGGACCTACGAGCAGTACTTC
D: TRBD1
size: -
J: TRBJ2-7
V: TRBV19

CDR3: CASSRGLAGEGGETQYF
DNA: TGTGCCAGCAGCCGTGGACTAGCGGGAGAGGGAGGAGAGACCCAGTACTTC
D: TRBD2
size: -
J: TRBJ2-5
V: TRBV7-9

CDR3: CASSPATGRQPQHF
DNA: TGTGCCAGCTCACCCGCGACAGGGAGACAGCCCCAGCATTTT
D: TRBD1
size: -
J: TRBJ1-5
V: TRBV18

CDR3: CASSASGANYNEQFF
DNA: TGTGCCAGCAGCGCCAGCGGGGCGAACTACAATGAGCAGTTCTTC
D: TRBD2
size: -
J: TRBJ2-1
V: TRBV11-1

CDR3: CASSYPRGSYNEQFF
DNA: TGTGCCAGCAGTTATCCTCGGGGCTCATACAATGAGCAGTTCTTC
D: -
size: -
J: TRBJ2-1
V: TRBV6-5

CDR3: CASSPQGQPNTEAFF
DNA: TGTGCCAGCAGCCCCCAGGGACAGCCGAACACTGAAGCTTTCTTT
D: TRBD1
size: -
J: TRBJ1-1
V: TRBV9

CDR3: CASSLAQGKETQYF
DNA: TGCGCCAGCAGCTTGGCTCAGGGTAAAGAGACCCAGTACTTC
D: -
size: -
J: TRBJ2-5
V: TRBV5-1

CDR3: CASSPPGVNTGELFF
DNA: TGTGCCAGCAGCCCGCCCGGGGTGAACACCGGGGAGCTGTTTTTT
D: -
size: -
J: TRBJ2-2
V: TRBV16

CDR3: CASASRGREQYF
DNA: TGTGCCAGCGCTTCTCGGGGTCGAGAGCAGTACTTC
D: -
size: -
J: TRBJ2-7
V: TRBV6-5

CDR3: CASSRPGTGQYGYTF
DNA: TGTGCCAGCAGTAGGCCCGGGACGGGGCAATATGGCTACACCTTC
D: -
size: -
J: TRBJ1-2
V: TRBV6-5

CDR3: CASSSTSGTGGTGELFF
DNA: TGCGCCAGCAGCTCGACTAGCGGGACGGGTGGCACCGGGGAGCTGTTTTTT
D: TRBD2
size: -
J: TRBJ2-2
V: TRBV5-1

CDR3: CASSASGNSYNEQFF
DNA: TGTGCCAGCAGTGCCAGCGGGAACTCCTACAATGAGCAGTTCTTC
D: TRBD2
size: -
J: TRBJ2-1
V: TRBV28

CDR3: CSASHMGRETQYF
DNA: TGCAGTGCTAGTCATATGGGGCGGGAGACCCAGTACTTC
D: -
size: -
J: TRBJ2-5
V: TRBV20-1

CDR3: CASGVQGAPGNTIYF
DNA: TGTGCCAGTGGGGTCCAGGGGGCGCCAGGAAACACCATATATTTT
D: TRBD1
size: -
J: TRBJ1-3
V: TRBV19

CDR3: CASRGQGGRMNTEAFF
DNA: TGTGCCAGCAGGGGACAGGGGGGGAGGATGAACACTGAAGCTTTCTTT
D: TRBD1
size: once
J: TRBJ1-1
V: TRBV5-6

CDR3: CASSSPGRSYGYTF
DNA: TGTGCCAGCAGTTCCCCCGGCCGGAGCTATGGCTACACCTTC
D: -
size: once
J: TRBJ1-2
V: TRBV28

CDR3: CASLAGGRSGELFF
DNA: TGCGCCAGCCTGGCAGGGGGCAGGTCCGGGGAGCTGTTTTTT
D: TRBD1
size: -
J: TRBJ2-2
V: TRBV5-1

CDR3: CASSQGTGNEKLFF
DNA: TGCGCCAGCAGTCAAGGGACAGGGAATGAAAAACTGTTTTTT
D: TRBD1
size: once
J: TRBJ1-4
V: TRBV23-1

CDR3: CASRPGTSGSYEQYF
DNA: TGTGCCAGCAGACCCGGGACTAGCGGCTCCTACGAGCAGTACTTC
D: TRBD2
size: -
J: TRBJ2-7
V: TRBV28

CDR3: CASTWDNYNEQFF
DNA: TGTGCCAGCACGTGGGACAACTACAATGAGCAGTTCTTC
D: -
size: -
J: TRBJ2-1
V: TRBV6-5